This T cell receptor beta chain originates from a study of blood T cell repertoires in COVID-19. As for the study in general: PBMCs, B-cell-depleted T cells, or T cells provided the cDNA or gDNA that made up the material.

Germline V gene data show CDR1 as LNHDA and CDR2 as SQIVND (reference sequence). The CDR3 runs 13 residues. J gave up 4 bases and V 7 bases, and 5 bases lay outside the gene matches. The assay was immunoSEQ multiplex PCR, and TCRdb's table has in-frame clones only and misses some. This table holds 150,000 to 200,000 clones, more than 75% found once. This sequence joins TRBV19 and TRBJ1-1; 8 nucleotides agree with TRBD1. This sequence originates from a woman between 45 and 65 years old with COVID-19, enrolled during active disease. The sample was peripheral blood. This CDR3 is CASTPTGATEAFF. The CDR3 coding sequence is TGTGCCAGTACCCCGACAGGGGCCACTGAAGCTTTCTTT.